This T cell receptor (beta chain) was recorded in a study of T cell repertoires in cytomegalovirus infection. Overall study: Carrying CMV and the relevant HLA type showed in public TCR beta signatures.

General study findings and limits: Frequencies of public TCR beta families were cumulated, and this identified carriers of CMV plus the relevant HLA. Ex vivo, HLA-C-restricted CMV-specific TCR beta clonotypes prevailed over the rest of the response.

CDR1 is DFQATT and CDR2 is SNEGSKA in the germline V gene (reference sequence). Trimming took off 6 bases at V and 4 bases at J, with 16 bases between the two ends. This CDR3 is built from 14 residues. This clonotype was counted a few times. Its antigen is not identified. Each CDR3 protein is one row after TCRdb ran MiXCR on the reads. The table has about 530,000 distinct CDR3 sequences, less than 30% seen once. Sequencing was done on a sample of PBMCs. The chain combines TRBV20-1 with TRBJ2-1, with D perhaps matching TRBD2 (5 bases). This TCR came from a human donor in good health (CMV status not recorded). Some clones in this sample may be carry-over from other donors' samples. In DNA, the CDR3 is TGCAGTGCGGCCGGGGTACAACGATACAATGAGCAGTTCTTC. Its translation is CSAAGVQRYNEQFF.